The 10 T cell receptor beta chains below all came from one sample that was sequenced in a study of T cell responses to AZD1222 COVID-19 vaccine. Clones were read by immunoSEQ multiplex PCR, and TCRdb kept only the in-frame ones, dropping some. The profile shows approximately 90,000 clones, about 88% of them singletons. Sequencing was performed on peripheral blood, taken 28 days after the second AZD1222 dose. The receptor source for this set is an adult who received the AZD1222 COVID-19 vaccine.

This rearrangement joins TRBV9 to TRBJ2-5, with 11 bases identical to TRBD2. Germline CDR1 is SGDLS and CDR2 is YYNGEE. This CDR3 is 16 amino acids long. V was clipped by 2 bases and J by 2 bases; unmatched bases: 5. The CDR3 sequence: CASSVGTSGIQETQYF. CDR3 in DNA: TGTGCCAGCAGCGTCGGGACTAGCGGAATACAAGAGACCCAGTACTTC.

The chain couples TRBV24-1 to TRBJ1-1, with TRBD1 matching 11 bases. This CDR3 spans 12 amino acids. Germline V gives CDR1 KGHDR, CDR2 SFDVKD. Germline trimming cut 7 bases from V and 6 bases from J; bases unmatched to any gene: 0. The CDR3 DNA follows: TGTGCCACCAGGGGACAGGGGGCTGAAGCTTTCTTT. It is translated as CATRGQGAEAFF.

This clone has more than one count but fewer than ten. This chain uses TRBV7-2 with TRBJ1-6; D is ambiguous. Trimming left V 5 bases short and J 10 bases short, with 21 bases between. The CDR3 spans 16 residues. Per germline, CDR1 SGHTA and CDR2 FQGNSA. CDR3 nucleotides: TGTGCCAGCAGCCCTAAGGGTGGGCAGGTCGGGTCACCCCTCCACTTT. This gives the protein CASSPKGGQVGSPLHF. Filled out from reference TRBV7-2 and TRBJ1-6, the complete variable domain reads GAGVSQSPSNKVTEKGKDVELRCDPISGHTALYWYRQSLGQGLEFLIYFQGNSAPDKSGLPSDRFSAERTGGSVSTLTIQRTQQEDSAVYLCASSPKGGQVGSPLHFGNGTRLTVT.

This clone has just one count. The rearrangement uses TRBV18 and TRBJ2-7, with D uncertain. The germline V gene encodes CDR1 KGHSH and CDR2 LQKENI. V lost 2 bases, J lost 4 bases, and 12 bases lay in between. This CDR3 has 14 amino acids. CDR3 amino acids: CASSPRLIEYEQYF. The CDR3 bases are TGTGCCAGCTCACCAAGGCTGATAGAATACGAGCAGTACTTC.

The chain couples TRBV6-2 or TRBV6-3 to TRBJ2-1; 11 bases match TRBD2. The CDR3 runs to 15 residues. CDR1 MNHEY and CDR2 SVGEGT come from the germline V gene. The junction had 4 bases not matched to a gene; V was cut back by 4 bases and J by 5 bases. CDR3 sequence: CASSFRLAGNNEQFF. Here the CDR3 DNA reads TGTGCCAGCAGTTTCCGACTAGCGGGGAACAATGAGCAGTTCTTC.

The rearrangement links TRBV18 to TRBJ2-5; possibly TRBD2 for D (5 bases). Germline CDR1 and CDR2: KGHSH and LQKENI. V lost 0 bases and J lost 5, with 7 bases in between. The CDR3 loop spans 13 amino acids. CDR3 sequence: CASSPPTGETQYF. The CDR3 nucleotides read TGTGCCAGCTCACCACCGACGGGGGAGACCCAGTACTTC.

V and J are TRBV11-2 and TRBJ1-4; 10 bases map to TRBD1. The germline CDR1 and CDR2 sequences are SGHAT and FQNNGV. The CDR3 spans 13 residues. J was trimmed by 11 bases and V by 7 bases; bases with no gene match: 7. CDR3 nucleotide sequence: TGTGCCAGCAAAGGGACAGGGGTTCCCAAACTGTTTTTT. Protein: CASKGTGVPKLFF.

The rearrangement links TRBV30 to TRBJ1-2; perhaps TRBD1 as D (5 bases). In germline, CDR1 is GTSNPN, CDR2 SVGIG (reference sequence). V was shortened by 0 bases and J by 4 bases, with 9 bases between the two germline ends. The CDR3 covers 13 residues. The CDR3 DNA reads TGTGCCTGGAGTGTATGGGGGGGCTATGGCTACACCTTC. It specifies CAWSVWGGYGYTF.

In DNA form, the CDR3 reads TGCGCCAGCAGCTTGGTAGCTAGCGGACAAGAGACCCAGTACTTC. It encodes CASSLVASGQETQYF. The V gene is TRBV5-1, the J gene TRBJ2-5; 7 bases are a match to TRBD2. This CDR3 contains 15 residues. V lost 0 bases and J lost 2; bases outside the gene matches: 4. In germline, CDR1 is SGHRS, CDR2 YFSETQ.

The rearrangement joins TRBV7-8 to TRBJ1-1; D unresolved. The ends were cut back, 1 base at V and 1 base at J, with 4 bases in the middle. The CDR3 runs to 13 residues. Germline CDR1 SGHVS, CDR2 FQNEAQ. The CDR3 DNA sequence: TGTGCCAGCAGCTTAGTGGGGAACACTGAAGCTTTCTTT. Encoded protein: CASSLVGNTEAFF.